The sequence of this T cell receptor (beta chain) was determined in a study of OX40 agonist ivuxolimab in advanced cancers. This table comes from immunoSEQ multiplex PCR, and its TCRdb copy is limited to in-frame clones, with some not included. In the table there are 60,000 to 85,000 clones, approximately 86% of which are singletons. V lost 4 bases, J lost 4 bases, and 6 bases stayed unmatched. Germline CDR1 is SGHRS and CDR2 is YFSETQ. The CDR3 runs to 14 residues. The input for sequencing was CD4+ or CD8+ T cells sorted from blood, taken in a trial of the OX40 agonist ivuxolimab. The rearrangement joins TRBV5-1 to TRBJ1-1; 8 positions agree with TRBD1. This receptor was taken from an adult with an advanced solid tumor such as melanoma, head and neck, liver or kidney cancer. The CDR3 protein is CASSKGQEVTEAFF. DNA for the CDR3: TGCGCCAGCAGCAAGGGACAGGAGGTCACTGAAGCTTTCTTT.